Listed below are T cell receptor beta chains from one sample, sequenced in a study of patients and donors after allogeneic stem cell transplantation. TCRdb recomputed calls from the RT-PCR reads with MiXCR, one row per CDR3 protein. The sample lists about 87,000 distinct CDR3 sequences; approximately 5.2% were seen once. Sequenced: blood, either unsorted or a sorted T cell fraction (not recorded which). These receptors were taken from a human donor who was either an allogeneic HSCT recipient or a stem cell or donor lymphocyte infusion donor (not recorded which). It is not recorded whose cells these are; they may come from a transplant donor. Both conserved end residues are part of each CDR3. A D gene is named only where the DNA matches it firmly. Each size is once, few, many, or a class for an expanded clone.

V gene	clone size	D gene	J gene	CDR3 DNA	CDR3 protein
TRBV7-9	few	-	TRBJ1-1	TGTGCCAGCAGCCAAGACGTCAGTGAAGCTTTCTTT	CASSQDVSEAFF
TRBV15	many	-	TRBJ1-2	TGTGCCACCAGCAGAGCACAGGGTAGATATAACTATGGCTACACCTTC	CATSRAQGRYNYGYTF
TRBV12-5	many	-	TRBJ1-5	TGTGCTAGTGGTTTGTCGACCGGGATCTTACATTTT	CASGLSTGILHF
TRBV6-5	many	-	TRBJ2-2	TGTGCCAGCAGTTACGACAGTGGCGGGGAGCTGTTTTTT	CASSYDSGGELFF
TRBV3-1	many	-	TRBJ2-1	TGTGCCAGCAGCCAAGACCCTACACCAAGCTCCTACAATGAGCAGTTCTTC	CASSQDPTPSSYNEQFF
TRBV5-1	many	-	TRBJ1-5	TGCGCCAGCAGCCCAGGGGATAGCAATCAGCCCCAGCATTTT	CASSPGDSNQPQHF
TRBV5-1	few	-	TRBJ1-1	TGCGCCAGCAGCTTGGCGCCAGGCGCTGAAGCTTTCTTT	CASSLAPGAEAFF
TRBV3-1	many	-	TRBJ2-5	TGTGCCAGCAGCCGAGCGCAAGAGACCCAGTACTTC	CASSRAQETQYF
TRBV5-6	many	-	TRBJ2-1	TGTGCCAGCAGCTTCGGCTCAGAGAATGAGCAGTTCTTC	CASSFGSENEQFF
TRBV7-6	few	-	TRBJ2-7	TGTGCCAGCAGCTTAGCCCGGGATTCCTACGAGCAGTACTTC	CASSLARDSYEQYF
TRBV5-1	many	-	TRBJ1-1	TGCGCCAGCACCGAGGGGGTTGGCACTGAAGCTTTCTTT	CASTEGVGTEAFF
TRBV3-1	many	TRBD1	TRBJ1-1	TGTGCCAGCAGCCAAGCACAGGGGACGGCTTTCTTT	CASSQAQGTAFF
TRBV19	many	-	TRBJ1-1	TGTGCCAGTAGTATTGACGCGGACACTGAAGCTTTCTTT	CASSIDADTEAFF
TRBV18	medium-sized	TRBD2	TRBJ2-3	TGTGCCAGCTCACCACCGCGGATAGCGGGAGGCTCGAGCACAGATACGCAGTATTTT	CASSPPRIAGGSSTDTQYF
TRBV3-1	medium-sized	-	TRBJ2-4	TGTGCCAGCAGCCGGGGGATCCCCCCAGGCAGAAACATTCAGTACTTC	CASSRGIPPGRNIQYF
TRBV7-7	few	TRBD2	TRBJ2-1	TGTGCCAGCAGCCCCGGGACTACTTACAATGAGCAGTTCTTC	CASSPGTTYNEQFF
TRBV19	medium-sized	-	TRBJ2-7	TGTGCCAGTAGCCGAACAGGGCGCCCTGGCGAGCAGTACTTC	CASSRTGRPGEQYF
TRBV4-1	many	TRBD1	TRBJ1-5	TGCGCCAGCAGCCAAACCGGGACAGGGAATTTTCAGCCCCAGCATTTT	CASSQTGTGNFQPQHF
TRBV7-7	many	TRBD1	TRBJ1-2	TGTGCTAGCAGCTACCGCGGACAGGCCGGGGATGGCGCCTATGGCTACACCTTC	CASSYRGQAGDGAYGYTF
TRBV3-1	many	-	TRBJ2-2	TGTGCCAGCAGCCAGAGGCGGGGCTTCGGGGAGCTGTTTTTT	CASSQRRGFGELFF
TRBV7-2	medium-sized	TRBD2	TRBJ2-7	TGTGCCAGCAGCTTAATGGGAGGGCCGGGTGAGCAGTACTTC	CASSLMGGPGEQYF
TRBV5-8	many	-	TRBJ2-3	TGTGCCAGCAGCCCGACCAAAGATACGCAGTATTTT	CASSPTKDTQYF